Below, 32 T cell receptor beta chains from the same sample are listed, as sequenced in a study of T-cell reconstitution after alpha-beta-depleted transplantation in children. It was with unique molecular identifiers that the TCRbeta library was prepared. In TCRdb, the PCR reads were re-called with MiXCR into one record per CDR3 protein. Altogether about 980,000 distinct CDR3 sequences are present, about 29% being singletons, with the ten largest covering 28%. The input for sequencing was PBMCs, mostly from graft donor cells, taken 360 days after TCRalphabeta/CD19-depleted stem cell transplant. The receptors were gathered from a boy under two years old who had a stem cell transplant for SCID, so the T cells may come from the graft donor.

The V call is TRBV20-1, the J call TRBJ1-5; 8 bases align to TRBD1. Germline CDR1 DFQATT, CDR2 SNEGSKA (reference sequence). The CDR3 has 17 amino acids. With V trimmed by 6 bases and J by 4 bases, 17 bases remained unmatched. CDR3 amino acids: CSARGWTGYFPNQPQHF. The CDR3 DNA reads as TGCAGTGCAAGGGGGTGGACAGGGTACTTTCCTAATCAGCCCCAGCATTTT.

This clonotype was picked up a small number of times. The gene calls are TRBV21-1 and TRBJ2-7; the tabulated D call, TRBD1, remains unverified against the DNA. TRBV21-1 is noted as a pseudogene. The CDR3 totals 13 residues. CDR3 sequence (DNA): TGTGCCAGCAGCTCGGGGGTAGGTTACGAGCAGTACTTC. It translates to CASSSGVGYEQYF.

This clonotype was counted a few times. J is TRBJ1-4 and V is TRBV28, with 7 nucleotides matching TRBD1. CDR1 and CDR2 (germline): MDHEN, SYDVKM. The CDR3 is 16 amino acids. J lost 4 bases, V lost 6 bases, and 11 bases had no gene match. The CDR3 sequence: CASSYNRGRLNEKLFF. CDR3 nucleotides: TGTGCCAGCAGCTATAACAGGGGACGCCTTAATGAAAAACTGTTTTTT.

This clonotype occurred a few times. V is TRBV27 and J is TRBJ2-1; tentative D call: TRBD2 (7 bases). The CDR3 loop spans 16 amino acids. The V gene lost 5 bases and the J gene lost 6 bases, with 20 bases spanning the gap. CDR1 MNHEY and CDR2 SMNVEV come from the germline V gene (reference sequence). The CDR3 coding sequence is TGTGCCAGCAGTCCCCTGGGGGGGGCCCCGGGCAATGAGCAGTTCTTC. It translates to CASSPLGGAPGNEQFF.

The chain links TRBV7-2 to TRBJ2-1; D is ambiguous. V was shortened by 5 bases and J by 3 bases, with 17 bases between the two germline ends. The CDR3 length is 16 residues. In germline, CDR1 is SGHTA, CDR2 FQGNSA. CDR3 region: CASSPQISGNYNEQFF. The CDR3 DNA reads TGTGCCAGCAGCCCTCAAATATCGGGCAACTACAATGAGCAGTTCTTC.

There are a few counts of this clonotype. The gene calls are TRBV19 and TRBJ2-3, with 11 positions matching TRBD2. The CDR3 is made up of 14 amino acids. With V trimmed by 7 bases and J by 4 bases, 4 bases remained unmatched. Germline CDR1 is LNHDA and CDR2 is SQIVND (reference sequence). CDR3 nucleotides: TGTGCCAGTAACCTAGCGGGGGGCCCAGATACGCAGTATTTT. Translation: CASNLAGGPDTQYF. The entire variable domain, with the rest obtained from reference TRBV19 and TRBJ2-3, is as follows: DGGITQSPKYLFRKEGQNVTLSCEQNLNHDAMYWYRQDPGQGLRLIYYSQIVNDFQKGDIAEGYSVSREKKESFPLTVTSAQKNPTAFYLCASNLAGGPDTQYFGPGTRLTVL.

The rearrangement links TRBV4-1 to TRBJ1-2; D is unresolved. The CDR3 is 14 amino acids. CDR1 and CDR2 (germline): MGHRA, YSYEKL. V lost 4 bases to trimming and J lost 4 bases, with 13 bases between them. The CDR3 region has the DNA TGCGCCAGCAGCCCTAAGGGCGTGGGCTATGGCTACACCTTC. Its protein product is CASSPKGVGYGYTF.

The V and J genes are TRBV5-1 and TRBJ2-7; D gene unclear. This CDR3 contains 16 residues. Germline CDR1 SGHRS, CDR2 YFSETQ. V lost 1 base and J 2 bases, leaving 16 bases between the germline ends. This chain's CDR3 is CASSLRVGKNAYEQYF. The CDR3 nucleotides read TGCGCCAGCAGCTTGAGGGTGGGGAAAAATGCCTACGAGCAGTACTTC.

In this sample, this clonotype turned up a few times. Here the CDR3 DNA reads TGTGCCAGCAGCGTAGTCGGACGGGGACAAGAGACCCAGTACTTC. Its protein is CASSVVGRGQETQYF. The chain recombines TRBV9 with TRBJ2-5; perhaps TRBD2 as D (5 bases). The CDR3 is made up of 15 amino acids. Trimming took off 0 bases at V and 2 bases at J, with 11 bases between the two ends. Germline assignment: CDR1 SGDLS and CDR2 YYNGEE.

The chain links TRBV7-2 to TRBJ2-1; 7 bases map to TRBD2. Germline trimming cut 2 bases from V and 9 bases from J; bases unmatched to any gene: 10. CDR1 and CDR2 from the germline V gene are SGHTA and FQGNSA. The CDR3 has 15 amino acids. The CDR3 DNA is TGTGCCAGCAGCTTAAAAGCGGGGTATAGAGCTGAGCAGTTCTTC. Its protein product is CASSLKAGYRAEQFF.

The CDR3 DNA follows: TGCAGTGCTAGCCGTACAGGGAATAGCAATCAGCCCCAGCATTTT. Residues: CSASRTGNSNQPQHF. The chain joins TRBV20-1 to TRBJ1-5, with D tentatively TRBD1 (6 bases). The CDR3 covers 15 residues. V lost 3 bases, J lost 0 bases, and 12 bases lay in between. The germline CDR1 and CDR2 sequences are DFQATT and SNEGSKA (reference sequence).

The V call is TRBV12-3 or TRBV12-4, the J call TRBJ1-6; D gene uncertain. The CDR3 has 13 residues. With 4 bases removed from V and 9 bases from J, the gap between germline ends came to 10 bases. The CDR3 region is CASSYGEGSPLHF. CDR3 in DNA: TGTGCCAGCAGTTACGGGGAGGGTTCACCCCTCCACTTT.

The chain combines TRBV10-3 with TRBJ1-5; the D is unclear. Germline CDR1 reads ENHRY; CDR2 reads SYGVKD. Deletions cut 0 bases from V and 4 bases from J, with 4 bases between. The CDR3 length is 13 residues. The CDR3: CAISESMNQPQHF. CDR3 sequence (DNA): TGTGCCATCAGTGAGTCGATGAATCAGCCCCAGCATTTT.

The chain is built from TRBV19 and TRBJ2-1; D unclear. Trimming left V 1 base short and J 4 bases short, with 11 bases between. CDR3 length equals 15 residues. The germline V gene has CDR1 LNHDA and CDR2 SQIVND (reference sequence). The CDR3 here is CASSIGGHIYNEQFF. The DNA of the CDR3 is TGTGCCAGTAGTATAGGCGGCCACATTTACAATGAGCAGTTCTTC.

The chain is built from TRBV2 and TRBJ2-3, with 7 bases matching TRBD2. Germline CDR1 SNHLY, CDR2 FYNNEI. V was pared by 6 bases and J by 4 bases, with 10 bases of the junction left unmatched. The CDR3 totals 15 residues. CDR3 nucleotide sequence: TGTGCCAGCAGCCGAGGGGAGGGTGGGGCAGATACGCAGTATTTT. Amino acids: CASSRGEGGADTQYF.

This clonotype was observed a handful of times. CDR3 region: CASSQAGGEFYEQYF. The CDR3 DNA follows: TGTGCCAGCAGCCAAGCAGGGGGCGAGTTCTACGAGCAGTACTTC. The chain combines TRBV3-1 with TRBJ2-7; 8 nucleotides line up with TRBD1. The CDR3 sequence is 15 residues long. CDR1 and CDR2 from the germline V gene are LGHDT and YNNKEL (reference sequence). The trim removed 1 base at V and 3 bases at J, leaving 5 bases unmatched.

This chain links TRBV5-5 with TRBJ2-1; no clear D. Germline V gives CDR1 SGHKS, CDR2 YYEKEE (reference sequence). Trimming cost V 2 bases and J 4 bases, with 19 bases left between them. The CDR3 has 17 amino acids. DNA of the CDR3: TGTGCCAGCAGCTTTTGGGCGACGTGGGCGGATTACAATGAGCAGTTCTTC. Translated: CASSFWATWADYNEQFF.

This clonotype was picked up a small number of times. The V gene is TRBV12-3 or TRBV12-4, the J gene TRBJ2-1; no definite D call. V lost 7 bases and J 4 bases, leaving 11 bases between the germline ends. The CDR3 consists of 13 residues. The CDR3 here is CASTPTGYNEQFF. The CDR3 coding sequence is TGTGCCAGCACCCCGACTGGTTACAATGAGCAGTTCTTC.

This clonotype was recorded a few times. V usage is TRBV20-1 and J usage is TRBJ1-5; D remains ambiguous. The ends were cut back, 3 bases at V and 7 bases at J, with 10 bases in the middle. The germline gives CDR1 DFQATT, CDR2 SNEGSKA (reference sequence). This CDR3 has 12 residues. CDR3 DNA: TGCAGTGCTAGGAGGATTGGACAGCCCCAGCATTTT. The encoded protein is CSARRIGQPQHF.

Ten or more counts support this clonotype. The chain has TRBV4-2 and TRBJ2-1, with 12 bases matching TRBD1. The V and J ends lost 1 base and 4 bases, in that order; junction bases with no gene match: 2. This CDR3 has 16 residues. Germline CDR1 is LGHNA and CDR2 is YNFKEQ. CDR3 bases: TGTGCCAGCAGCCAAGGGGACAGGGGGCCGTACAATGAGCAGTTCTTC. Its translation: CASSQGDRGPYNEQFF.

There are a few counts of this clonotype. The rearrangement uses TRBV2 and TRBJ1-1; D uncertain. Germline CDR1 SNHLY, CDR2 FYNNEI. The CDR3 loop spans 14 amino acids. V lost 8 bases and J lost 2, with 15 bases in between. CDR3 region: CASGMLQLNTEAFF. Written as DNA, the CDR3 is TGTGCCAGCGGAATGTTACAACTAAACACTGAAGCTTTCTTT. The whole variable domain, remainder taken from reference TRBV2 and TRBJ1-1, is EPEVTQTPSHQVTQMGQEVILRCVPISNHLYFYWYRQILGQKVEFLVSFYNNEISEKSEIFDDQFSVERPDGSNFTLKIRSTKLEDSAMYFCASGMLQLNTEAFFGQGTRLTVV.

This chain links TRBV5-6 with TRBJ1-5; D gene unclear. Trimming stripped 1 base from V and 6 bases from J, with 14 bases between. CDR3 length equals 15 residues. Looked up from germline, CDR1 is SGHDT and CDR2 is YYEEEE. The CDR3 loop is CASSLLGEGSQPQHF. Here the CDR3 DNA reads TGTGCCAGCAGCTTGCTGGGAGAGGGTTCTCAGCCCCAGCATTTT.

Only a few counts were recorded for this clonotype. The rearrangement links TRBV4-2 to TRBJ2-2; perhaps TRBD2 as D (7 bases). Germline lookup yields CDR1 LGHNA and CDR2 YNFKEQ. Trimming took 8 bases from V and 2 from J, leaving 12 bases between them. This CDR3 contains 14 residues. The DNA for the CDR3 is TGTGCCAGCGGGGGGGCGACAAACACCGGGGAGCTGTTTTTT. Translation: CASGGATNTGELFF.

The V and J genes are TRBV12-3 or TRBV12-4 and TRBJ1-1; D gene ambiguous. The V gene lost 10 bases and the J gene lost 3 bases, with 21 bases spanning the gap. CDR3 length equals 15 residues. The CDR3 spells CAIRTVLGVDTEAFF. The CDR3 coding sequence is TGTGCCATCAGGACCGTGCTTGGCGTGGACACTGAAGCTTTCTTT.

This clonotype has a handful of counts. The J gene is TRBJ1-5, the V gene TRBV12-3 or TRBV12-4; tentatively, D is TRBD1 (5 bases). V dropped 5 bases and J dropped 5 bases, with 13 bases sitting between them. The CDR3 is made up of 14 amino acids. Here the CDR3 reads CASSLRQRDQPQHF. The DNA for the CDR3 is TGTGCCAGCAGTCTACGACAGAGGGATCAGCCCCAGCATTTT.

This clonotype was counted only a few times. The chain links TRBV9 to TRBJ2-1, with TRBD2 matching 10 bases. CDR1 is SGDLS, CDR2 YYNGEE, per germline. The CDR3 contains 16 residues. J gave up 3 bases and V 0 bases, and 3 bases lay outside the gene matches. Written as DNA, the CDR3 is TGTGCCAGCAGCGTAGTAGGGACTAGCGACTACAATGAGCAGTTCTTC. As protein: CASSVVGTSDYNEQFF.

This rearrangement joins TRBV5-1 to TRBJ2-7; TRBD1 agrees at 12 bases. The germline gives CDR1 SGHRS, CDR2 YFSETQ. Germline trimming cut 4 bases from V and 11 bases from J; bases unmatched to any gene: 19. The CDR3 spans 17 residues. CDR3 nucleotides: TGCGCCAGCAGCAAAAGTCCGGGACAGGGGGCTCGGCAGGAAAAGTACTTC. Translated, it gives CASSKSPGQGARQEKYF.

This clonotype was seen a handful of times. J is TRBJ2-5 and V is TRBV4-1; 9 nucleotides line up with TRBD1. Germline trimming cut 3 bases from V and 2 bases from J; bases unmatched to any gene: 10. This CDR3 comprises 17 residues. The germline gives CDR1 MGHRA, CDR2 YSYEKL. DNA for the CDR3: TGCGCCAGCAGCCAGGCCCCGGGACAGGGTGGGCAAGAGACCCAGTACTTC. Translation: CASSQAPGQGGQETQYF.

The chain uses TRBV12-3 or TRBV12-4 and TRBJ1-1; D remains unclear. Trimming pared 4 bases from V and 2 bases from J, leaving 11 bases between. The CDR3 loop spans 14 amino acids. CDR3 residues: CASSSAGRNTEAFF. DNA for the CDR3: TGTGCCAGCAGTTCAGCCGGACGTAACACTGAAGCTTTCTTT.

This clonotype was picked up a small number of times. The chain employs TRBV30 and TRBJ2-1; 7 nucleotides line up with TRBD2. The CDR3 has 14 amino acids. CDR1 and CDR2 from the germline V gene are GTSNPN and SVGIG (reference sequence). Trimming took 4 bases from V and 2 from J; bases not matched to a gene: 5. The CDR3 region is CAWNQGGTYNEQFF. CDR3 bases: TGTGCCTGGAACCAGGGAGGGACCTACAATGAGCAGTTCTTC.

There are a few counts of this clonotype. The V gene is TRBV5-1, the J gene TRBJ2-7, with D tentatively TRBD2 (6 bases). This CDR3 is built from 15 residues. In germline, CDR1 is SGHRS, CDR2 YFSETQ. The germline V and J ends were trimmed by 1 base and 2 bases, with 13 bases remaining between them. In DNA, the CDR3 is TGCGCCAGCAGCTTGTCGGCGGGGCCGGCCTACGAGCAGTACTTC. Translated, it gives CASSLSAGPAYEQYF. Together with reference TRBV5-1 and TRBJ2-7, the CDR3 gives the full variable domain: KAGVTQTPRYLIKTRGQQVTLSCSPISGHRSVSWYQQTPGQGLQFLFEYFSETQRNKGNFPGRFSGRQFSNSRSEMNVSTLELGDSALYLCASSLSAGPAYEQYFGPGTRLTVT.

This clonotype was seen a single time. The V call is TRBV27, the J call TRBJ2-1; 7 bases map to TRBD2. The CDR3 covers 16 residues. The J segment lost 4 bases and the V segment lost 1 base, leaving 7 bases of the junction unmatched. The germline V gene encodes CDR1 MNHEY and CDR2 SMNVEV (reference sequence). The CDR3 spells CASSLLGLAVYNEQFF. In nucleotides, the CDR3 is TGTGCCAGCAGTTTATTAGGTCTAGCGGTGTACAATGAGCAGTTCTTC.